This is a list of T cell receptor beta chains from one sample in a study of blood T cell repertoires in COVID-19. TCRdb's copy holds only in-frame clones and misses some; the assay was immunoSEQ multiplex PCR. The sample contains 150,000 or so clones, around 80% of which appear only once. The sequenced sample was peripheral blood. These receptors all come from a woman aged 50 to 60 with acute or convalescent COVID-19. Each CDR3 is given without its conserved first and last residue. The order of the fields is J gene, V gene, CDR3 length, CDR3 protein.

TRBJ1-3 TRBV19 13 ASSITSGSGNTIY
TRBJ2-6 TRBV11-3 15 ASSVGTPDSGANVLT
TRBJ2-1 TRBV7-9 15 ASSSPKTSARNNEQF
TRBJ1-2 TRBV15 12 ATRSGTGLYGYT
TRBJ1-3 TRBV7-9 12 ASSIGSSGNTIY
TRBJ2-4 TRBV3-1/TRBV3-2 14 ASSQVGRGSRNIQY
TRBJ1-2 TRBV5-4 13 ASSPPNREGVGYT
TRBJ2-5 TRBV7-3 13 ASSAGTGIVETQY
TRBJ2-7 TRBV18 11 ASSQTGGYEQY
TRBJ2-5 TRBV9 14 ASSVNPVGGIETQY
TRBJ1-2 TRBV3-1/TRBV3-2 12 ASSSGTGRYGYT
TRBJ2-5 TRBV25-1 12 ASSEAGGKETQY
TRBJ1-1 TRBV29-1 10 STNRVGSEAF
TRBJ1-2 TRBV19 11 ASSIGGPYGYT
TRBJ2-2 TRBV6-6 11 ASSYIETGELF
TRBJ1-1 TRBV19 10 ASGAGGLGAF
TRBJ2-1 TRBV6-4 17 ASAGLAGGRGVAYNEQF
TRBJ2-3 TRBV6-5 13 ASSPQDGDTDTQY
TRBJ2-1 TRBV4-3 13 ASSPWAGGRNEQF
TRBJ2-5 TRBV5-4 11 ASSFGRGETQY
TRBJ1-2 TRBV4-1 14 ASSQEQYRGSYGYT
TRBJ2-5 TRBV7-7 12 ASSLTGVGETQY
TRBJ2-3 TRBV4-3 14 ASSQGRTSGTDTQY
TRBJ1-2 TRBV12-3/TRBV12-4 11 ASSFGGFYGYT
TRBJ1-5 TRBV2 12 ASRGWTENQPQH
TRBJ1-6 TRBV21-1 14 ASSAQDRGNNSPLH
TRBJ1-5 TRBV2 12 ASSAGQNNQPQH
TRBJ2-7 TRBV20-1 12 SASFETRSYEQY
TRBJ1-2 TRBV5-6 12 ASSLLDRAAGYT
TRBJ2-3 TRBV5-4 12 ASSGTSSTDTQY
TRBJ2-3 TRBV6-1 14 ASSGRTGRFTDTQY
TRBJ1-6 TRBV6-5 12 ASRLQGARTPLH
TRBJ1-2 TRBV10-3 11 ATGGGQGYGYT
TRBJ2-7 TRBV18 12 ASSPAGGPREQY
TRBJ2-5 TRBV7-2 13 ASSLAGGFTETQY